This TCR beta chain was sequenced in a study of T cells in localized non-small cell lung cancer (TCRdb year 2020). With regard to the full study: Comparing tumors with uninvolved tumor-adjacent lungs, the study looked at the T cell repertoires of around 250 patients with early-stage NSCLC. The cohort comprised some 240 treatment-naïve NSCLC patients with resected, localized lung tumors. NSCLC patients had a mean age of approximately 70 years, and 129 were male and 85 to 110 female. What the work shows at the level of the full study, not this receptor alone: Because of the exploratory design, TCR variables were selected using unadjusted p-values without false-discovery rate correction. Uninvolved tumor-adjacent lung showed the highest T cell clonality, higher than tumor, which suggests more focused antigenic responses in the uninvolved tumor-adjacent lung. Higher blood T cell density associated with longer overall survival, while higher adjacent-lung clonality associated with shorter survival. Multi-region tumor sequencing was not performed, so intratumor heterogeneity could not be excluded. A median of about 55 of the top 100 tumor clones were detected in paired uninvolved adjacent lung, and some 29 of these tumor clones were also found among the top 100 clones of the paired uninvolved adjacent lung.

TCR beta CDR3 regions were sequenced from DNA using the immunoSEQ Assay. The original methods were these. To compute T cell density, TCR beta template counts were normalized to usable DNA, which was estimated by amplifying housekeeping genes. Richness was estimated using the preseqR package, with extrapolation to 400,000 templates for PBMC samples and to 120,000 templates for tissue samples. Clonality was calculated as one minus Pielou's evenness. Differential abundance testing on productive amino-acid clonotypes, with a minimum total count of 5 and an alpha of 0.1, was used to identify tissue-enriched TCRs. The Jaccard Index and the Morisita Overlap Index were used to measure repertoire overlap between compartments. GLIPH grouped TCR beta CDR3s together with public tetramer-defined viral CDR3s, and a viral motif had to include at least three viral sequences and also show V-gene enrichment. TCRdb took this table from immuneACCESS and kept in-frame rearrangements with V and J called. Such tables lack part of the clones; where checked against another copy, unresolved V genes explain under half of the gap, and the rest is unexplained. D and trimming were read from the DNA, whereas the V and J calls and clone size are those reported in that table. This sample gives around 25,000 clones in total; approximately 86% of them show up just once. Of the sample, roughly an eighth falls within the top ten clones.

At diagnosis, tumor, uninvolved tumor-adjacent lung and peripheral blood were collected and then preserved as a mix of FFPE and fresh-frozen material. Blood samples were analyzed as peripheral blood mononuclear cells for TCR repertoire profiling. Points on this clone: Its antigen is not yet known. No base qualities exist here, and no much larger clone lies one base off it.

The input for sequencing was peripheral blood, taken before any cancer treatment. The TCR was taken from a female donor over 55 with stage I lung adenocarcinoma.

For the CDR3, the sequence is CASSGTASNYGYTF. The DNA sequence is as follows: TGTGCCAGCAGTGGGACGGCCTCTAACTATGGCTACACCTTC. The sequence joins TRBV6-5 to TRBJ1-2; the D segment could be TRBD1, given 5 matching bases. Including the terminal cysteine and phenylalanine, the CDR3 comprises 14 residues. Only the CDR3 portion is preserved as DNA: 42 bases, with reading frame beginning at the first base. V is shortened by 5 bases, J by 0 bases, and the region joining them spans 10 bases. For CDR1 and CDR2, the germline V gene lists MNHEY and SVGAGI.